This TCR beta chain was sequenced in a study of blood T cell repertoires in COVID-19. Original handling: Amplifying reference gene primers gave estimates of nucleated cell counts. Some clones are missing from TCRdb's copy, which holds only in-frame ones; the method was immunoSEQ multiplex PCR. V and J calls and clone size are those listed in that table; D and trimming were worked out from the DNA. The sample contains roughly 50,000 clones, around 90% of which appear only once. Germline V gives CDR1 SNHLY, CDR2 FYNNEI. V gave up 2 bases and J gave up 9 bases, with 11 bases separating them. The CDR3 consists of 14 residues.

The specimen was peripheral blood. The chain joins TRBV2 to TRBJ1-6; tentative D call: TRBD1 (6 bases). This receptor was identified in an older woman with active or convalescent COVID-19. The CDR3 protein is CASSETQGLSPLHF. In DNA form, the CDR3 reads TGTGCCAGCAGTGAAACCCAGGGGCTTTCACCCCTCCACTTT.